These 28 T cell receptor beta chains were all obtained from the same sample, sequenced in a study of radiation and T cells in renal cell carcinoma. TCRdb's copy holds only in-frame clones and misses some; the assay was immunoSEQ multiplex PCR. The repertoire holds 97,000 or so clones, about 79% seen once, with 7.2% in the top ten. As for time point: blood 4 weeks post-SBRT, at nephrectomy. Regarding treatment: 15 Gy SBRT to primary tumor, nephrectomy 4 weeks later. The material was blood, obtained from a patient whose treatment included radiotherapy and nephrectomy. The receptors here all came from a man aged 55-75 years with renal cell carcinoma.

The CDR3 DNA follows: TGTGCCAGCAGCAGAATCCCACTAGCGTATAGCACAGATACGCAGTATTTT. It codes for CASSRIPLAYSTDTQYF. The rearrangement uses TRBV5-8 and TRBJ2-3; 7 bases map to TRBD2. V shed 4 bases, J shed 0 bases, and the junction held 11 bases outside the gene matches. The CDR3 has 17 amino acids. Looked up from germline, CDR1 is SGHTS and CDR2 is YDEGEE.

The gene calls are TRBV18 and TRBJ2-1, with 8 nucleotides matching TRBD2. V lost 3 bases and J lost 11; bases outside the gene matches: 12. Per the germline V gene, CDR1 is KGHSH and CDR2 is LQKENI. The CDR3 covers 15 residues. The CDR3 protein is CASSPQAAGGSQQFF. The CDR3 coding sequence is TGTGCCAGCTCACCCCAGGCCGCGGGAGGAAGTCAGCAGTTCTTC.

The chain is built from TRBV2 and TRBJ2-3; tentative D call: TRBD2 (5 bases). The CDR3 sequence is 17 residues long. Trimming cost V 2 bases and J 2 bases, with 17 bases left between them. CDR1 and CDR2 from the germline V gene are SNHLY and FYNNEI. This CDR3 reads CASSERPSWRLTDTQYF. The CDR3 DNA follows: TGTGCCAGCAGTGAACGGCCTAGCTGGCGGCTCACAGATACGCAGTATTTT.

In its sample, this clone was seen a few times. V usage is TRBV7-8 and J usage is TRBJ1-5, with 8 bases fitting TRBD1. V was clipped by 1 base and J by 4 bases; unmatched bases: 3. CDR1 and CDR2 from the germline V gene are SGHVS and FQNEAQ. The CDR3 is 15 amino acids. The CDR3 is CASSLGGQDNQPQHF. CDR3 DNA sequence: TGTGCCAGCAGCTTAGGGGGACAGGATAATCAGCCCCAGCATTTT.

As concerns this clone: The DNA is left out, because the CDR3 cannot be placed on it with certainty; the CDR3 is given as TCRdb lists it. The chain recombines TRBV27 with TRBJ2-7; TRBD1, the table's D call, was not compared with the DNA. The CDR3 is 14 residues long, ends included. CDR1 is MNHEY and CDR2 is SMNVEV in the germline V gene (reference sequence). CDR3 region: CASSILDRPYEQYF.

V usage is TRBV18 and J usage is TRBJ1-3; 10 bases match TRBD1. Germline V gene lookup returns CDR1 KGHSH and CDR2 LQKENI. There are 17 residues in the CDR3. The trim removed 2 bases at V and 2 bases at J, leaving 6 bases unmatched. CDR3 bases: TGTGCCAGCTCACCAAGGACAGGGGGAGTCGCTGGAAACACCATATATTTT. It specifies CASSPRTGGVAGNTIYF.

In this sample, this clone turned up a few times. The chain links TRBV9 to TRBJ1-1, with D perhaps matching TRBD1 (6 bases). Germline-derived CDR1 and CDR2 are SGDLS and YYNGEE. The length of the CDR3 is 14 residues. The germline V and J ends were trimmed by 3 bases and 3 bases, with 12 bases remaining between them. CDR3 protein: CASSEDRTHTEAFF. The CDR3 region has the DNA TGTGCCAGCAGCGAAGACAGGACCCACACTGAAGCTTTCTTT.

The CDR3 protein is CASQRSSYNEQFF. CDR3 sequence (DNA): TGCGCCAGCCAGCGGAGCTCCTACAATGAGCAGTTCTTC. The rearrangement links TRBV10-1 to TRBJ2-1; D perhaps matches TRBD2 (5 bases). In germline, CDR1 is WNHNN, CDR2 SYGVQD (reference sequence). The length of the CDR3 is 13 residues. V lost 8 bases, J lost 0 bases, and 8 bases lay in between.

A single count supports this clone. V usage is TRBV5-1 and J usage is TRBJ2-4, with 7 bases that match TRBD1. Germline lookup yields CDR1 SGHRS and CDR2 YFSETQ. The ends lost 2 bases at V and 7 bases at J; junction bases unmatched: 6. The CDR3 is 14 amino acids. Written as DNA, the CDR3 is TGCGCCAGCAGCTTACGACAGGGTCGGAACATTCAGTACTTC. As protein: CASSLRQGRNIQYF.

The chain carries TRBV2 and TRBJ2-2; no clear D gene. Germline lookup yields CDR1 SNHLY and CDR2 FYNNEI. The CDR3 length is 14 residues. V lost 7 bases, J lost 6 bases, and 15 bases lay in between. CDR3 sequence (DNA): TGTGCCAGCAACGCAGGACGGTTAGCCGGGGAGCTGTTTTTT. This gives the protein CASNAGRLAGELFF.

CDR3 DNA sequence: TGCGCCAGCAGCCCGGTCCTTTCTGGAAACACCATATATTTT. Protein: CASSPVLSGNTIYF. The V and J genes are TRBV5-1 and TRBJ1-3, with unresolved D. V lost 4 bases to trimming and J lost 1 base, with 9 bases between them. The germline V gene has CDR1 SGHRS and CDR2 YFSETQ. The CDR3 loop spans 14 amino acids.

This CDR3 is CASSLTSGYSNTIYF. CDR3 DNA: TGTGCCAGCAGTTTAACCTCGGGGTACAGCAACACCATATATTTT. This chain joins TRBV28 and TRBJ1-3; the D is unclear. Germline V gene lookup returns CDR1 MDHEN and CDR2 SYDVKM. Trimming removed 2 bases at V and 7 bases at J, with 15 bases between. The CDR3 has 15 residues.

The chain employs TRBV5-1 and TRBJ2-5; TRBD2 matches at 12 bases. CDR3 size: 18 residues. Germline V gene data show CDR1 as SGHRS and CDR2 as YFSETQ. The trim removed 3 bases at V and 2 bases at J, leaving 11 bases unmatched. The CDR3 bases are TGCGCCAGCAGCTGGGGACTAGCGGGCCTCAACTCACAAGAGACCCAGTACTTC. Protein product: CASSWGLAGLNSQETQYF. The complete variable domain, with remaining parts taken from reference TRBV5-1 and TRBJ2-5, reads KAGVTQTPRYLIKTRGQQVTLSCSPISGHRSVSWYQQTPGQGLQFLFEYFSETQRNKGNFPGRFSGRQFSNSRSEMNVSTLELGDSALYLCASSWGLAGLNSQETQYFGPGTRLLVL.

This rearrangement joins TRBV5-1 to TRBJ1-3, with 8 positions matching TRBD1. The CDR3 runs 17 residues. The ends lost 4 bases at V and 4 bases at J; junction bases unmatched: 13. From germline, CDR1 is SGHRS and CDR2 YFSETQ. The CDR3 DNA reads TGCGCCAGCAGCGCCCCGGACAGGGTCGGTGCCGGAAACACCATATATTTT. The encoded protein is CASSAPDRVGAGNTIYF. Full variable domain (outside the CDR3, taken from reference TRBV5-1 and TRBJ1-3): KAGVTQTPRYLIKTRGQQVTLSCSPISGHRSVSWYQQTPGQGLQFLFEYFSETQRNKGNFPGRFSGRQFSNSRSEMNVSTLELGDSALYLCASSAPDRVGAGNTIYFGEGSWLTVV.

V usage is TRBV9 and J usage is TRBJ2-2; D remains unclear. CDR1 and CDR2 from the germline V gene are SGDLS and YYNGEE. V gave up 4 bases and J gave up 4 bases, with 8 bases separating them. CDR3 length: 13 residues. CDR3 sequence: CASSLPTTGELFF. CDR3 bases: TGTGCCAGCAGCCTCCCCACCACCGGGGAGCTGTTTTTT.

The V call is TRBV28, the J call TRBJ2-7; 12 bases align to TRBD1. CDR1 is MDHEN, CDR2 SYDVKM, per germline. CDR3 length: 15 residues. With 4 bases clipped from V and 7 bases from J, the junction kept 8 bases outside the gene matches. For the CDR3, the DNA is TGTGCCAGCAGTTCAGGGGGACAGGGGGCGCGGGAGCAGTACTTC. Amino acids: CASSSGGQGAREQYF.

This rearrangement joins TRBV5-1 to TRBJ1-1; D is ambiguous. CDR3 length: 13 amino acids. Between the trimmed V and J ends, which lost 1 base and 4 bases, there was a span of 8 bases. Germline V gene sequence: CDR1 SGHRS, CDR2 YFSETQ. CDR3 amino acids: CASSLTGLTEAFF. Written as DNA, the CDR3 is TGCGCCAGCAGCTTGACCGGGCTCACTGAAGCTTTCTTT.

The chain has TRBV10-1 and TRBJ2-2; D possibly corresponds to TRBD1 (6 bases). V dropped 0 bases and J dropped 1 base, with 6 bases sitting between them. This CDR3 comprises 15 residues. Germline V gives CDR1 WNHNN, CDR2 SYGVQD (reference sequence). The CDR3 loop reads CASSESTGNTGELFF. In nucleotides, the CDR3 is TGCGCCAGCAGTGAGTCGACAGGGAACACCGGGGAGCTGTTTTTT.

V is TRBV7-3 and J is TRBJ2-1; 8 positions match TRBD2. V lost 4 bases and J lost 10; bases outside the gene matches: 6. Germline loops: CDR1 SGHTA, CDR2 FQGTGA. The CDR3 covers 13 residues. CDR3: CASSSSGSDEQFF. The CDR3 coding sequence is TGTGCCAGCAGCTCAAGCGGGAGTGACGAGCAGTTCTTC.

This chain uses TRBV27 with TRBJ2-7, with 10 nucleotides matching TRBD2. The J segment lost 1 base and the V segment lost 8 bases, leaving 8 bases of the junction unmatched. The CDR3 length is 15 residues. Germline CDR1 reads MNHEY; CDR2 reads SMNVEV (reference sequence). The chain's CDR3 is CASQPSGLASYEQYF. The DNA for the CDR3 is TGTGCCAGCCAACCCTCGGGACTAGCGTCCTACGAGCAGTACTTC.

This chain uses TRBV9 with TRBJ1-2; D might be TRBD1 (5 bases). This CDR3 has 15 residues. Trimming stripped 0 bases from V and 8 bases from J, with 17 bases between. Per the germline V gene, CDR1 is SGDLS and CDR2 is YYNGEE. The CDR3 sequence: CASSVARVRVGGYTF. For the CDR3, the DNA is TGTGCCAGCAGCGTAGCGAGGGTCAGGGTCGGGGGCTACACCTTC.

This clone was seen ten or more times. This chain uses TRBV7-9 with TRBJ2-1, with D perhaps given as TRBD1 or TRBD2 (5 bases each). The V and J ends lost 5 bases and 4 bases respectively, with 15 bases between them. This CDR3 region has 15 residues. CDR1 and CDR2 from the germline V gene are SEHNR and FQNEAQ (reference sequence). The CDR3, as DNA: TGTGCCAGCAGCCCCCCCAGGGAGCGGTACAATGAGCAGTTCTTC. Amino acid sequence: CASSPPRERYNEQFF.

In its sample, this clone was seen many times. V is TRBV14 and J is TRBJ2-7; the match to TRBD1 covers 8 bases. The V and J ends lost 4 bases and 2 bases, in that order; junction bases with no gene match: 4. The germline gives CDR1 SGHDN, CDR2 FVKESK. This CDR3 has 14 residues. The CDR3 sequence is CASSRGQVPYEQYF. Here the CDR3 DNA reads TGTGCCAGCAGCCGGGGACAGGTCCCCTACGAGCAGTACTTC.

The rearrangement uses TRBV7-2 and TRBJ1-3, with a tentative D call TRBD1 (5 bases). Trimming cost V 2 bases and J 0 bases, with 11 bases left between them. The length of the CDR3 is 16 residues. Germline values: CDR1 SGHTA, CDR2 FQGNSA. The CDR3 DNA is TGTGCCAGCAGCTTACAGCGGGGGGGCTCTGGAAACACCATATATTTT. As protein: CASSLQRGGSGNTIYF.

The chain joins TRBV27 to TRBJ2-2; 10 bases fit TRBD2. This CDR3 contains 15 residues. Germline V CDR1 and CDR2: MNHEY, SMNVEV (reference sequence). V was clipped by 4 bases and J by 5 bases; unmatched bases: 4. DNA for the CDR3: TGTGCCAGCAGTTCTAGCGGGAGACAGACCGGGGAGCTGTTTTTT. It is translated as CASSSSGRQTGELFF.

This clone was detected a few times. The V call is TRBV19, the J call TRBJ1-2, with D tentatively TRBD1 (6 bases). CDR3 length: 13 amino acids. Per the germline V gene, CDR1 is LNHDA and CDR2 is SQIVND (reference sequence). Between the trimmed V and J ends, which lost 4 bases and 3 bases, there was a span of 9 bases. This chain's CDR3 is CASSTRGDYGYTF. CDR3 bases: TGTGCCAGTAGTACGAGGGGGGACTATGGCTACACCTTC.

The rearrangement links TRBV5-4 to TRBJ2-5, with 10 bases matching TRBD2. The V and J ends lost 2 bases and 1 base, in that order; junction bases with no gene match: 2. In germline, CDR1 is SGHNT, CDR2 YYREEE (reference sequence). The CDR3 is 15 residues long. The CDR3 DNA reads as TGTGCCAGCAGCTTCGGGACTAGCGCCCAAGAGACCCAGTACTTC. Residues: CASSFGTSAQETQYF.

The chain links TRBV10-1 to TRBJ2-5, with D tentatively TRBD2 (5 bases). With 7 bases removed from V and 4 bases from J, the gap between germline ends came to 16 bases. Germline lookup yields CDR1 WNHNN and CDR2 SYGVQD (reference sequence). The CDR3 consists of 14 residues. DNA for the CDR3: TGCGCCAGCACCTCGGGCGGGCCAGGAGAGACCCAGTACTTC. Translation gives CASTSGGPGETQYF.